This T cell receptor beta chain originates from a study of vaccination and CD4 T cells after COVID-19. Study observations and caveats: The median proportion of reactive clones detected only post-vaccination in convalescent patients was around 86%. The great majority, 304 of 307 vaccine-specific clones, proved spike mono-reactive in convalescent patients.

V was cut by 8 bases and J by 5 bases, with 12 bases left in between. The CDR3 is made up of 12 amino acids. Germline-derived CDR1 and CDR2 are SEHNR and FQNEAQ (reference sequence). About this clonotype: Its cognate antigen is unknown.

In TCRdb, the PCR reads were re-called with MiXCR into one record per CDR3 protein. Of about 21,000 distinct CDR3 sequences listed, more than 45% are singletons. The receptor comes from a human donor who had recovered from COVID-19. The sample was CD4+ T cells from blood, taken before SARS-CoV-2 vaccination. The V gene is TRBV7-9, the J gene TRBJ1-2; no definite D call. CDR3: CASSSGVYGYTF. The DNA of the CDR3 is TGTGCCAGCTCCTCTGGGGTATATGGCTACACCTTC.